The clone carrying this T cell receptor (beta chain) was seen a few times. Its target is not known. This entry comes from a study of identical twins. TCRdb processed the 5' RACE reads anew with MiXCR; each CDR3 protein has one entry. The top ten clones hold 8% to 9.5% of a sample with more than 350,000 distinct CDR3 sequences, about 10% of them seen once. Study findings and constraints: Zero-insertion results could be subject to partial confounding by invariant MAIT and iNKT cells.

From germline, CDR1 is SEHNR and CDR2 FQNEAQ (reference sequence). Germline trimming cut 0 bases from V and 4 bases from J; bases unmatched to any gene: 12. The CDR3 runs to 18 residues. The V call is TRBV7-9, the J call TRBJ1-2; the match to TRBD1 covers 9 bases. The clonotype originates from a woman aged 45-65 years in good health. Sequenced sample: naive T cells sorted from blood. The CDR3 is CASSLAGQGTSPSYGYTF. The CDR3 bases are TGTGCCAGCAGCTTAGCAGGACAGGGGACCTCACCCAGCTATGGCTACACCTTC.